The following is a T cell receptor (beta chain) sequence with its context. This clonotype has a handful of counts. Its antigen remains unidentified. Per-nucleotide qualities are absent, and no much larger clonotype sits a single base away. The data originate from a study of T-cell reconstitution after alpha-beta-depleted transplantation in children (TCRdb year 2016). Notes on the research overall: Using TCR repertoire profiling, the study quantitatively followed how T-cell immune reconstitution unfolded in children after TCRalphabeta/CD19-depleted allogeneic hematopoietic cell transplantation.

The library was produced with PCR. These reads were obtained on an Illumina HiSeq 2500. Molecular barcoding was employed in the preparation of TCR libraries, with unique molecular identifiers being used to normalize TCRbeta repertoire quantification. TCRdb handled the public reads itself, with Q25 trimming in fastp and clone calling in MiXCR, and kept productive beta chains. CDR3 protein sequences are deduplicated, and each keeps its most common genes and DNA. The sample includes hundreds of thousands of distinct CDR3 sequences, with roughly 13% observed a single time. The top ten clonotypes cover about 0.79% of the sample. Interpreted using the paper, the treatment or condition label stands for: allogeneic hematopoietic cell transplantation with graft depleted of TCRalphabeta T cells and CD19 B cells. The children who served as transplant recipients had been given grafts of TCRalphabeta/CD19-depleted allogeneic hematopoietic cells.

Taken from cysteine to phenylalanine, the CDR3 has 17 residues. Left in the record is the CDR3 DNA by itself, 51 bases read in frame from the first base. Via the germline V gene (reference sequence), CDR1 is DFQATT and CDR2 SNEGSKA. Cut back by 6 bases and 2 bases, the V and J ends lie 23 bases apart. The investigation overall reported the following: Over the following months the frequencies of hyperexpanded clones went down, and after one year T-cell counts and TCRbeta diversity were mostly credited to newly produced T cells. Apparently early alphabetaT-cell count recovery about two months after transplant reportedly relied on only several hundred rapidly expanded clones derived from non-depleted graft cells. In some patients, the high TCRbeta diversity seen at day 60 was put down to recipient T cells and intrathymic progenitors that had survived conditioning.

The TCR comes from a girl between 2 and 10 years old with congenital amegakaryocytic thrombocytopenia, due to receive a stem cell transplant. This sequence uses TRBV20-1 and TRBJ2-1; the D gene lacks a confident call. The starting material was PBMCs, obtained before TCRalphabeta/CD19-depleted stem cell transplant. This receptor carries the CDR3 CSALPPVTQSTYNEQFF. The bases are TGCAGTGCCCTGCCCCCCGTGACACAATCGACCTACAATGAGCAGTTCTTC.